These 23 T cell receptor beta chains came from one sample sequenced in a study of CD8 T cells in Susac syndrome. Random hexamers served to reverse transcribe about 0.5 to 1 ug RNA. TCRdb fed the immunoSEQ multiplex PCR reads into MiXCR, producing one record per CDR3 protein. The sample yields approximately 220,000 distinct CDR3 sequences, about 90% seen once. The source material was CD8+ T cells from PBMCs. Receptor source: a human donor with multiple sclerosis.

V usage is TRBV30 and J usage is TRBJ2-7, with 8 bases aligning to TRBD2. In germline, CDR1 is GTSNPN, CDR2 SVGIG (reference sequence). This CDR3 is built from 15 residues. Trimming at V came to 0 bases and at J to 0 bases, leaving 4 bases not matched to a gene. CDR3 sequence (DNA): TGTGCCTGGAGTGTTTCCAGCGGGAGCTCCTACGAGCAGTACTTC. This codes for CAWSVSSGSSYEQYF.

This clonotype was counted a few times. V usage is TRBV20-1 and J usage is TRBJ2-7; D gene unclear. The germline V and J ends were trimmed by 7 bases and 6 bases, with 10 bases remaining between them. This CDR3 spans 10 amino acids. The germline CDR1 and CDR2 sequences are DFQATT and SNEGSKA (reference sequence). As DNA, the CDR3 is TGCAGTGTAAATGGGGTCGAGCAGTACTTC. It specifies CSVNGVEQYF.

The chain carries TRBV12-3 or TRBV12-4 and TRBJ1-5, with a weak D call TRBD1 (5 bases). The ends were cut back, 6 bases at V and 0 bases at J, with 15 bases in the middle. The CDR3 contains 16 residues. The CDR3 is CASSTGLPNSNQPQHF. Here the CDR3 DNA reads TGTGCCAGCAGCACGGGACTCCCGAATAGCAATCAGCCCCAGCATTTT.

The chain uses TRBV20-1 and TRBJ1-1; no firm D call. Germline loops: CDR1 DFQATT, CDR2 SNEGSKA (reference sequence). The CDR3 length is 15 residues. V was clipped by 2 bases and J by 7 bases, with 20 bases between them. For the CDR3, the DNA is TGCAGTGCTAGACCCCTGATTACGGCACCTGTTGAAGCTTTCTTT. This sequence encodes CSARPLITAPVEAFF.

The chain couples TRBV7-6 to TRBJ2-7, with unresolved D. The CDR3 has 15 residues. V dropped 0 bases and J dropped 3 bases, with 12 bases sitting between them. CDR1 SGHVS and CDR2 FNYEAQ come from the germline V gene. The CDR3 loop is CASSLATGPVYEQYF. Here the CDR3 DNA reads TGTGCCAGCAGCTTAGCCACCGGACCCGTCTACGAGCAGTACTTC. The whole variable domain, filled in from reference TRBV7-6 and TRBJ2-7, reads GAGVSQSPRYKVTKRGQDVALRCDPISGHVSLYWYRQALGQGPEFLTYFNYEAQQDKSGLPNDRFSAERPEGSISTLTIQRTEQRDSAMYRCASSLATGPVYEQYFGPGTRLTVT.

The V gene is TRBV12-3 or TRBV12-4, the J gene TRBJ2-1; D is undetermined. Trimming cost V 5 bases and J 3 bases, with 14 bases left between them. The CDR3 consists of 15 residues. The CDR3, as DNA: TGTGCCAGCAGTCCAGACGTCCCCGGCTACAATGAGCAGTTCTTC. It encodes CASSPDVPGYNEQFF.

The J gene is TRBJ2-5, the V gene TRBV5-4; TRBD2 aligns across 9 bases. The CDR3 loop spans 17 amino acids. CDR1 and CDR2 (germline): SGHNT, YYREEE (reference sequence). J was trimmed by 2 bases and V by 0 bases; bases with no gene match: 8. In DNA, the CDR3 is TGTGCCAGCAGCTTGGTCGGCGGGGGGGCCGTTCAAGAGACCCAGTACTTC. Translation gives CASSLVGGGAVQETQYF.

The table lists this clonotype with a count of one. This chain links TRBV2 with TRBJ1-6, with a weak D call TRBD1 (5 bases). The CDR3 length is 14 residues. Trimming removed 1 base from V and 6 bases from J, with 7 bases in between. The germline CDR1 and CDR2 sequences are SNHLY and FYNNEI. CDR3: CASSEGQGNSPLHF. The CDR3 coding sequence is TGTGCCAGCAGTGAAGGGCAGGGTAATTCACCCCTCCACTTT. Together with reference TRBV2 and TRBJ1-6, the CDR3 gives the full variable domain: EPEVTQTPSHQVTQMGQEVILRCVPISNHLYFYWYRQILGQKVEFLVSFYNNEISEKSEIFDDQFSVERPDGSNFTLKIRSTKLEDSAMYFCASSEGQGNSPLHFGNGTRLTVT.

Only one count was recorded for this clonotype. This chain joins TRBV4-2 and TRBJ2-7; the match to TRBD2 covers 9 bases. Trimming at V came to 1 base and at J to 3 bases, leaving 4 bases not matched to a gene. The CDR3 consists of 15 residues. Germline V gives CDR1 LGHNA, CDR2 YNFKEQ. CDR3 residues: CASSQAASGNYEQYF. The DNA for the CDR3 is TGTGCCAGCAGCCAAGCCGCTAGCGGGAACTACGAGCAGTACTTC.

J is TRBJ2-2 and V is TRBV20-1, with TRBD2 matching over 8 bases. This CDR3 region has 16 residues. J was trimmed by 7 bases and V by 0 bases; bases with no gene match: 10. CDR1 is DFQATT and CDR2 is SNEGSKA in the germline V gene (reference sequence). The CDR3: CSARDRAGGAYGELFF. In nucleotides, the CDR3 is TGCAGTGCTAGAGATCGGGCGGGGGGAGCGTACGGGGAGCTGTTTTTT.

This clonotype was found once. This chain joins TRBV7-9 and TRBJ1-5; TRBD1 matches at 8 bases. The germline V gene has CDR1 SEHNR and CDR2 FQNEAQ (reference sequence). This CDR3 has 13 amino acids. Trimming cost V 7 bases and J 8 bases; bases outside gene matches: 7. CDR3 coding DNA: TGTGCCAGCATGGCAGGGGGCGGTAAGCCCCAGCATTTT. Translated, it gives CASMAGGGKPQHF. Complete variable domain (other parts from reference TRBV7-9 and TRBJ1-5): DTGVSQNPRHKITKRGQNVTFRCDPISEHNRLYWYRQTLGQGPEFLTYFQNEAQLEKSRLLSDRFSAERPKGSFSTLEIQRTEQGDSAMYLCASMAGGGKPQHFGDGTRLSIL.

The J gene is TRBJ2-2, the V gene TRBV29-1; D is unclear. The length of the CDR3 is 16 residues. Deletions cut 0 bases from V and 4 bases from J, with 15 bases between. Germline CDR1 and CDR2: SQVTM and ANQGSEA. The CDR3 DNA reads as TGCAGCGTTGAAGATCCCACCGGCGGCCTCACCGGGGAGCTGTTTTTT. It is translated as CSVEDPTGGLTGELFF.

The V gene is TRBV19, the J gene TRBJ1-6, with a weak D call TRBD1 (5 bases). Germline CDR1 and CDR2: LNHDA and SQIVND (reference sequence). With 3 bases removed from V and 8 bases from J, the gap between germline ends came to 8 bases. The CDR3 sequence is 13 residues long. DNA of the CDR3: TGTGCCAGTAGTATCTGGGGGGATTCACCCCTCCACTTT. The encoded protein is CASSIWGDSPLHF.

This chain links TRBV29-1 with TRBJ2-7, with TRBD1 matching 7 bases. J was trimmed by 5 bases and V by 7 bases; bases with no gene match: 8. This CDR3 spans 12 amino acids. Germline CDR1 is SQVTM and CDR2 is ANQGSEA. Written as DNA, the CDR3 is TGCAGCGCAGCCGACAGGGACCACGAGCAGTACTTC. As protein: CSAADRDHEQYF.

The CDR3 here is CSATLDPGSYYNEQFF. Here the CDR3 DNA reads TGCAGCGCAACGCTCGACCCCGGGAGCTACTACAATGAGCAGTTCTTC. The chain recombines TRBV29-1 with TRBJ2-1; tentatively, D is TRBD2 (6 bases). CDR3 length: 16 residues. The V end was cut by 7 bases, the J end by 3 bases, with 22 bases between. Germline V gene sequence: CDR1 SQVTM, CDR2 ANQGSEA.

The chain carries TRBV4-2 and TRBJ2-7; 8 bases are a match to TRBD2. The germline V gene has CDR1 LGHNA and CDR2 YNFKEQ. V shed 0 bases, J shed 4 bases, and the junction held 8 bases outside the gene matches. The CDR3 totals 16 residues. CDR3 region: CASSQDLTSGDYEQYF. The CDR3 DNA reads TGTGCCAGCAGCCAAGATTTAACTAGCGGTGATTACGAGCAGTACTTC.

This sequence joins TRBV29-1 and TRBJ1-1; TRBD1 matches 7 bases. This CDR3 is 13 amino acids long. V lost 3 bases, J lost 6 bases, and 7 bases stayed unmatched. The germline V gene has CDR1 SQVTM and CDR2 ANQGSEA. The CDR3 DNA reads TGCAGCGTTGAGGGAGGGGGCGCGCCTGAAGCTTTCTTT. This codes for CSVEGGGAPEAFF. The full variable domain, rest sourced from reference TRBV29-1 and TRBJ1-1, is SAVISQKPSRDICQRGTSLTIQCQVDSQVTMMFWYRQQPGQSLTLIATANQGSEATYESGFVIDKFPISRPNLTFSTLTVSNMSPEDSSIYLCSVEGGGAPEAFFGQGTRLTVV.

The table lists this clonotype with a few counts. This sequence joins TRBV2 and TRBJ2-3; the D gene is possibly TRBD2 (5 bases). The CDR3 totals 17 residues. V was cut by 8 bases and J by 2 bases, with 23 bases left in between. CDR1 is SNHLY and CDR2 is FYNNEI in the germline V gene. The CDR3 here is CASLSQGGSSYTDTQYF. DNA of the CDR3: TGTGCCAGCTTAAGCCAAGGAGGCTCGTCATACACAGATACGCAGTATTTT.

V usage is TRBV7-3 and J usage is TRBJ1-1; a weak D match, TRBD1 (6 bases). Trimming removed 4 bases at V and 4 bases at J, with 16 bases between. This CDR3 has 15 residues. The germline CDR1 and CDR2 sequences are SGHTA and FQGTGA. CDR3 nucleotides: TGTGCCAGCAGCTCATCGGGGGCGGGGGTCACTGAAGCTTTCTTT. Residues: CASSSSGAGVTEAFF.

The rearrangement links TRBV4-1 to TRBJ1-3, with no clear D. The germline CDR1 and CDR2 sequences are MGHRA and YSYEKL. V shed 0 bases and J shed 0 bases, with 9 bases lying between them. There are 16 residues in the CDR3. Here the CDR3 DNA reads TGCGCCAGCAGCCAAGAGTGGCGTAGCTCTGGAAACACCATATATTTT. Translated: CASSQEWRSSGNTIYF.

The chain couples TRBV28 to TRBJ2-7; 8 positions agree with TRBD2. The germline V gene has CDR1 MDHEN and CDR2 SYDVKM. The CDR3 is made up of 15 amino acids. J gave up 5 bases and V 6 bases, and 12 bases lay outside the gene matches. The CDR3: CASSPLGAGENEQYF. For the CDR3, the DNA is TGTGCCAGCAGCCCTCTGGGAGCGGGGGAGAACGAGCAGTACTTC. Based on the CDR3 plus reference TRBV28 and TRBJ2-7, the full variable domain is DVKVTQSSRYLVKRTGEKVFLECVQDMDHENMFWYRQDPGLGLRLIYFSYDVKMKEKGDIPEGYSVSREKKERFSLILESASTNQTSMYLCASSPLGAGENEQYFGPGTRLTVT.

The rearrangement uses TRBV21-1 and TRBJ2-2; the table assigns TRBD1, which was not confirmed against the DNA. TRBV21-1 is shown as a pseudogene. CDR3 size: 16 residues. As DNA, the CDR3 is TGTGCCAGCAGCAGTATGACAGGGCTACTAGCCGGGGAGCTGTTTTTT. This encodes CASSSMTGLLAGELFF.

The rearrangement joins TRBV6-2 or TRBV6-3 to TRBJ2-7; possibly TRBD2 for D (6 bases). The germline CDR1 and CDR2 sequences are MNHEY and SVGEGT. This CDR3 is 15 amino acids long. Trimming took off 6 bases at V and 2 bases at J, with 17 bases between the two ends. The CDR3 nucleotides are TGTGCCAGCAGCCGATACCGGGACTCAACCTACGAGCAGTACTTC. Protein: CASSRYRDSTYEQYF.